This T cell receptor (beta chain) is drawn from a study of shared clonotypes between healthy human individuals. The CDR3 extends over 15 amino acids. Between the trimmed V and J ends, which lost 1 base and 10 bases, there was a span of 14 bases. Looked up from germline, CDR1 is SGHTA and CDR2 is FQGNSA. TCRdb's table, derived via immunoSEQ multiplex PCR, lists solely in-frame clones and lacks some. This table has millions of clones, 85% to 95% appearing once. This clonotype originated in a man between 18 and 35 years old in good health. The chain carries TRBV7-2 and TRBJ1-6; D possibly corresponds to TRBD1 (5 bases). The sequenced material came from naive CD4+ T cells sorted from blood. The subset denotes: CD45RA+ positively selected. The CDR3 nucleotides are TGTGCCAGCAGCTTAGAGGGTCGGCGGGGGTCACCCCTCCACTTT. This encodes CASSLEGRRGSPLHF.